The 26 T cell receptor beta chains reported below all come from one sample, sequenced in a study of CD8+ T cells in alopecia areata. The treatment: oral pan-JAK inhibitor, 5-10 mg twice daily. Investigators isolated RNA and reverse transcribed it into cDNA to act as the sequencing template. Assay used: immunoSEQ multiplex PCR; TCRdb lists only in-frame clones, some missing. The sample contains 65,000 to 75,000 clones, 29% of which appear only once. The sequenced sample was CD8+ T cells sorted from blood, obtained at week 4, from a patient treated with tofacitinib. These receptors were taken from a human donor with alopecia areata.

V is TRBV2 and J is TRBJ2-5; D might be TRBD2 (6 bases). The germline V gene has CDR1 SNHLY and CDR2 FYNNEI. There are 15 residues in the CDR3. Deletions cut 10 bases from V and 5 bases from J, with 23 bases between. The chain's CDR3 is CATAGRAGRRETQYF. CDR3 sequence (DNA): TGTGCCACCGCCGGCAGGGCAGGGAGGAGGGAGACCCAGTACTTC. The full variable domain, its missing parts supplied by reference TRBV2 and TRBJ2-5, is EPEVTQTPSHQVTQMGQEVILRCVPISNHLYFYWYRQILGQKVEFLVSFYNNEISEKSEIFDDQFSVERPDGSNFTLKIRSTKLEDSAMYFCATAGRAGRRETQYFGPGTRLLVL.

This clone was detected only once. The J gene is TRBJ2-2, the V gene TRBV30; unclear D gene. The V gene's germline CDR1 is GTSNPN and CDR2 SVGIG (reference sequence). V was cut by 3 bases and J by 0 bases, with 11 bases left in between. The CDR3 has 15 amino acids. In DNA, the CDR3 is TGTGCCTGGAGCCTTCTTATTACGAACACCGGGGAGCTGTTTTTT. Amino acids: CAWSLLITNTGELFF.

V is TRBV29-1 and J is TRBJ2-7; D remains ambiguous. CDR3 size: 11 residues. The germline V and J ends were trimmed by 7 bases and 3 bases, with 10 bases remaining between them. Germline V lookup: CDR1 SQVTM, CDR2 ANQGSEA. In DNA, the CDR3 is TGCAGCGGGGCAACTAACTACGAGCAGTACTTC. Translation gives CSGATNYEQYF.

This clone has a handful of counts. The V call is TRBV6-1, the J call TRBJ1-2; no clear D gene. V lost 4 bases to trimming and J lost 4 bases, with 7 bases between them. The CDR3 runs 12 residues. The germline V gene encodes CDR1 MNHNS and CDR2 SASEGT. CDR3 amino acids: CASSGGGYGYTF. The CDR3, as DNA: TGTGCCAGCAGTGGGGGAGGCTATGGCTACACCTTC.

This clone was picked up a small number of times. The V call is TRBV9, the J call TRBJ2-6; D uncertain. The CDR3 is made up of 14 amino acids. The V end lost 2 bases, the J end lost 2 bases, and 5 bases lay between the germline ends. CDR1 and CDR2 from the germline V gene are SGDLS and YYNGEE. For the CDR3, the DNA is TGTGCCAGCAGCGTGCGTCCTGGGGCCAACGTCCTGACTTTC. This translates into CASSVRPGANVLTF.

The chain links TRBV19 to TRBJ2-3, with D possibly matching TRBD2 (5 bases). Germline values: CDR1 LNHDA, CDR2 SQIVND (reference sequence). The CDR3 has 14 residues. V lost 1 base and J lost 1, with 6 bases in between. The chain's CDR3 is CASSIALGTDTQYF. For the CDR3, the DNA is TGTGCCAGTAGTATAGCACTAGGCACAGATACGCAGTATTTT.

The chain is built from TRBV29-1 and TRBJ2-7; a weak D match, TRBD1 (6 bases). The CDR3 loop spans 12 amino acids. The germline CDR1 and CDR2 sequences are SQVTM and ANQGSEA. With 6 bases removed from V and 2 bases from J, the gap between germline ends came to 11 bases. Written as DNA, the CDR3 is TGCAGCGTCACAGGGTCGGCCTACGAGCAGTACTTC. It encodes CSVTGSAYEQYF.

On this clone: The DNA is left out, because the CDR3 cannot be placed on it with certainty; the CDR3 is given as TCRdb lists it. V and J are TRBV4-1 and TRBJ2-3; the table's D gene call, TRBD2, was not cross checked with the DNA. Germline CDR1 MGHRA, CDR2 YSYEKL. The CDR3 extends over 16 residues, inclusive of both ends. This CDR3 is CASILGTSGSVDTQYF.

This clone has just a few counts. V and J are TRBV29-1 and TRBJ2-1; tentative D call: TRBD1 (6 bases). The CDR3 totals 13 residues. The germline V gene has CDR1 SQVTM and CDR2 ANQGSEA. V lost 6 bases to trimming and J lost 3 bases, with 12 bases between them. The CDR3 sequence is CSVTGWDYNEQFF. The DNA for the CDR3 is TGCAGCGTAACAGGGTGGGACTACAATGAGCAGTTCTTC.

The J gene is TRBJ2-1, the V gene TRBV6-4, with TRBD2 matching over 9 bases. The germline CDR1 and CDR2 sequences are MRHNA and SNTAGT. The length of the CDR3 is 14 residues. V lost 8 bases and J lost 0; bases outside the gene matches: 2. The DNA for the CDR3 is TGTGCCAGCTCGACTAGCGGCTCCTACAATGAGCAGTTCTTC. This translates into CASSTSGSYNEQFF.

This clone was seen more than once but under ten times. The rearrangement links TRBV9 to TRBJ2-5, with TRBD1 as a possible D gene (6 bases). Germline assignment: CDR1 SGDLS and CDR2 YYNGEE. V was clipped by 1 base and J by 5 bases, with 18 bases between them. The CDR3 runs 16 residues. This CDR3 reads CASSVTQTGGLETQYF. The CDR3 DNA is TGTGCCAGCAGCGTAACTCAGACAGGTGGTCTTGAGACCCAGTACTTC. The full variable domain, its missing parts supplied by reference TRBV9 and TRBJ2-5, is DSGVTQTPKHLITATGQRVTLRCSPRSGDLSVYWYQQSLDQGLQFLIQYYNGEERAKGNILERFSAQQFPDLHSELNLSSLELGDSALYFCASSVTQTGGLETQYFGPGTRLLVL.

J is TRBJ2-7 and V is TRBV25-1, with D hard to call. Germline V CDR1 and CDR2: MGHDK, SYGVNS. Trimming pared 7 bases from V and 3 bases from J, leaving 7 bases between. The CDR3 contains 11 residues. The CDR3 protein is CASTRGYEQYF. The CDR3 bases are TGTGCCAGCACCCGAGGCTACGAGCAGTACTTC.

This clone has more than one count but fewer than ten. The genes are TRBV7-9 and TRBJ2-2; D uncertain. V was trimmed by 4 bases and J by 4 bases, leaving 7 bases between them. Germline lookup yields CDR1 SEHNR and CDR2 FQNEAQ (reference sequence). The CDR3 is 13 residues long. The CDR3 coding sequence is TGTGCCAGCAGCTATTTGGCCACCGGGGAGCTGTTTTTT. This translates into CASSYLATGELFF.

This clone was seen a few times. The V gene is TRBV29-1, the J gene TRBJ2-3, with 10 bases fitting TRBD2. The V segment lost 7 bases and the J segment 5 bases; nucleotides outside the gene matches: 15. The CDR3 has 16 amino acids. The V gene's germline CDR1 is SQVTM and CDR2 ANQGSEA. CDR3 bases: TGCAGCGCTGGAAAGAGCGGGAGGGCGTGGAGAGATACGCAGTATTTT. Protein sequence: CSAGKSGRAWRDTQYF.

Turning to this clone: This likely traces to a read error, being one base from a far larger clone. J is TRBJ2-1 and V is TRBV4-1; D ambiguous. The V and J ends lost 3 bases and 4 bases respectively, with 10 bases between them. The germline V gene has CDR1 MGHRA and CDR2 YSYEKL. The CDR3 spans 14 residues. The CDR3 region is CASSHDSIYNEQFF. For the CDR3, the DNA is TGCGCCAGCAGCCATGACTCAATTTACAATGAGCAGTTCTTC.

The chain uses TRBV2 and TRBJ2-7; TRBD2 might be the D (5 bases). The CDR3 contains 15 residues. Germline-derived CDR1 and CDR2 are SNHLY and FYNNEI. Trimming left V 0 bases short and J 4 bases short, with 13 bases between. The CDR3 DNA reads TGTGCCAGCAGTGAAGCGATGAGGGTGGCTTACGAGCAGTACTTC. Its translation is CASSEAMRVAYEQYF.

This clone was detected a few times. Other DNA sequences within the sample encode an identical CDR3. The chain joins TRBV30 to TRBJ1-1; 11 bases are shared with TRBD1. The CDR3 consists of 14 residues. The trim removed 3 bases at V and 3 bases at J, leaving 3 bases unmatched. Germline V gives CDR1 GTSNPN, CDR2 SVGIG (reference sequence). DNA of the CDR3: TGTGCCTGGAGGTCGGGACAGGGGGACACTGAAGCTTTCTTT. The encoded protein is CAWRSGQGDTEAFF.

Comments on this clone: Other DNA sequences in the same sample also yield this CDR3. The genes are TRBV29-1 and TRBJ2-1; 8 bases align to TRBD1. The CDR3 has 11 amino acids. CDR1 and CDR2 (germline): SQVTM, ANQGSEA. Unmatched junction bases numbered 1, after V lost 6 bases and J lost 6 bases. DNA of the CDR3: TGCAGCGTCGGACAGGGCAATGAGCAGTTCTTC. Its protein is CSVGQGNEQFF.

This sequence joins TRBV4-3 and TRBJ2-1; perhaps TRBD2 as D (6 bases). V lost 6 bases, J lost 2 bases, and 17 bases lay in between. CDR1 and CDR2 (germline): LGHNA, YSLEER. CDR3 size: 16 residues. The CDR3 here is CASRLTSQNTYNEQFF. The CDR3 region has the DNA TGCGCCAGCAGACTCACTAGCCAAAACACCTACAATGAGCAGTTCTTC.

This clone was seen at least ten times. This chain joins TRBV4-3 and TRBJ2-2, with D perhaps matching TRBD1 or TRBD2 (6 bases each). The CDR3 has 13 amino acids. The V end lost 3 bases, the J end lost 7 bases, and 9 bases lay between the germline ends. Germline assignment: CDR1 LGHNA and CDR2 YSLEER. The DNA of the CDR3 is TGCGCCAGCAGCCAGAGGGGGGTCGGGGAGCTGTTTTTT. It is translated as CASSQRGVGELFF.

This clone has more than one count but fewer than ten. The V call is TRBV29-1, the J call TRBJ2-5; unclear D gene. Germline values: CDR1 SQVTM, CDR2 ANQGSEA. The length of the CDR3 is 12 residues. With 7 bases removed from V and 5 bases from J, the gap between germline ends came to 14 bases. CDR3 protein: CSGMWGGETQYF. The CDR3 DNA reads as TGCAGCGGGATGTGGGGTGGCGAGACCCAGTACTTC.

This chain connects TRBV4-1 to TRBJ2-7; D uncertain. Deletions cut 4 bases from V and 3 bases from J, with 16 bases between. The CDR3 contains 15 residues. Looked up from germline, CDR1 is MGHRA and CDR2 is YSYEKL. CDR3 in amino acids: CASSPIRAGNYEQYF. The CDR3 nucleotides read TGCGCCAGCAGCCCCATCCGGGCAGGAAACTACGAGCAGTACTTC.

Only a few counts were recorded for this clone. This chain connects TRBV9 to TRBJ2-7; possible D gene TRBD2, 6 bases. Trimming removed 3 bases from V and 4 bases from J, with 14 bases in between. CDR1 SGDLS and CDR2 YYNGEE come from the germline V gene. The CDR3 is 14 amino acids. CDR3 region: CASSAAGGEYEQYF. DNA of the CDR3: TGTGCCAGCAGCGCCGCCGGGGGAGAATACGAGCAGTACTTC. Looking up the rest from reference TRBV9 and TRBJ2-7 gives the full variable domain: DSGVTQTPKHLITATGQRVTLRCSPRSGDLSVYWYQQSLDQGLQFLIQYYNGEERAKGNILERFSAQQFPDLHSELNLSSLELGDSALYFCASSAAGGEYEQYFGPGTRLTVT.

The CDR3 DNA sequence: TGTGCCAGCAGCCACGGTAAGGGCGAGCAGTACTTC. Protein: CASSHGKGEQYF. The rearrangement uses TRBV16 and TRBJ2-7; D is unclear. The germline V and J ends were trimmed by 3 bases and 6 bases, with 9 bases remaining between them. This CDR3 contains 12 residues. Germline values: CDR1 KGHSY, CDR2 FQNENV.

The CDR3 DNA sequence: TGCAGCGTTGGCGGGGGAATTTACGCTGAAGCTTTCTTT. Its protein is CSVGGGIYAEAFF. This chain connects TRBV29-1 to TRBJ1-1, with a tentative D call TRBD1 (5 bases). V lost 4 bases to trimming and J lost 6 bases, with 15 bases between them. Per the germline V gene, CDR1 is SQVTM and CDR2 is ANQGSEA. The CDR3 is made up of 13 amino acids. The full variable domain, with the rest looked up from reference TRBV29-1 and TRBJ1-1, is SAVISQKPSRDICQRGTSLTIQCQVDSQVTMMFWYRQQPGQSLTLIATANQGSEATYESGFVIDKFPISRPNLTFSTLTVSNMSPEDSSIYLCSVGGGIYAEAFFGQGTRLTVV.

The gene calls are TRBV9 and TRBJ2-1, with TRBD2 matching 12 bases. This CDR3 is built from 15 residues. Germline lookup yields CDR1 SGDLS and CDR2 YYNGEE. Trimming removed 3 bases from V and 4 bases from J; junction bases left unmatched: 2. CDR3 amino acids: CASSELAGGYNEQFF. The CDR3 bases are TGTGCCAGCAGCGAGCTAGCGGGAGGGTACAATGAGCAGTTCTTC.